The TCR beta chain described here comes from a study of B cell selection in AIRE deficiency. With 4 bases clipped from V and 7 bases from J, the junction kept 11 bases outside the gene matches. From germline, CDR1 is SGHTA and CDR2 FQGNSA. The CDR3 totals 15 residues. Regulatory T cells were sorted as CD4+CD25hiCD127low/negative cells. Assay: immunoSEQ multiplex PCR; the TCRdb copy retains only in-frame clones and omits some. Of 20,000 to 25,000 clones in the sample, about 95% were seen once. The receptor comes from a human donor with AIRE deficiency. Material: Tregs sorted from PBMCs. The chain employs TRBV7-2 and TRBJ2-7, with TRBD1 identical over 9 bases. The chain's CDR3 is CASSYRQGDNREQYF. CDR3 sequence (DNA): TGTGCCAGCAGCTACCGACAGGGGGACAATCGGGAGCAGTACTTC.